One and the same sample provided the 26 T cell receptor beta chains below, sequenced in a study of siplizumab effects on memory and regulatory T cells. Sequencing was performed with immunoSEQ multiplex PCR; in TCRdb, only in-frame clones are kept and a portion is missing. The data contain over 80,000 clones, roughly 94% of them singletons. The sample was non-Treg CD4+ T cells sorted from blood. Source of these receptors: a human donor in good health.

V usage is TRBV7-9 and J usage is TRBJ1-5; D call uncertain. CDR3 length: 14 residues. Trimming took 5 bases from V and 0 from J, leaving 8 bases between them. Looked up from germline, CDR1 is SEHNR and CDR2 is FQNEAQ (reference sequence). CDR3 nucleotides: TGTGCCAGCAGCCTGTCTCTTAGCAATCAGCCCCAGCATTTT. Encoded protein: CASSLSLSNQPQHF.

V and J are TRBV11-2 and TRBJ2-7; unclear D gene. The germline V gene encodes CDR1 SGHAT and CDR2 FQNNGV. The CDR3 loop spans 12 amino acids. V dropped 4 bases and J dropped 4 bases, with 8 bases sitting between them. CDR3 coding DNA: TGTGCCAGCAGCTATACACATTACGAGCAGTACTTC. Protein product: CASSYTHYEQYF. Variable domain in full (rest from reference TRBV11-2 and TRBJ2-7): EAGVAQSPRYKIIEKRQSVAFWCNPISGHATLYWYQQILGQGPKLLIQFQNNGVVDDSQLPKDRFSAERLKGVDSTLKIQPAKLEDSAVYLCASSYTHYEQYFGPGTRLTVT.

The chain joins TRBV27 to TRBJ2-5; TRBD1 is a possible D gene (5 bases). Germline V gene lookup returns CDR1 MNHEY and CDR2 SMNVEV (reference sequence). The CDR3 sequence is 13 residues long. V shed 9 bases and J shed 6 bases, with 17 bases lying between them. The CDR3 coding sequence is TGTGCCAGTCAACCAGGGAACGGTCAGACCCAGTACTTC. Its protein is CASQPGNGQTQYF.

J is TRBJ1-5 and V is TRBV7-8, with D perhaps matching TRBD1 (6 bases). This CDR3 region has 17 residues. Germline loops: CDR1 SGHVS, CDR2 FQNEAQ. Trimming shortened V by 4 bases and J by 0 bases, and 16 bases separated the two germline ends. CDR3 nucleotides: TGTGCCAGCAGCTCTCTGGACAGCTATTATAGCAATCAGCCCCAGCATTTT. This translates into CASSSLDSYYSNQPQHF. Full variable domain (rest looked up from reference TRBV7-8 and TRBJ1-5): GAGVSQSPRYKVAKRGQDVALRCDPISGHVSLFWYQQALGQGPEFLTYFQNEAQLDKSGLPSDRFFAERPEGSVSTLKIQRTQQEDSAVYLCASSSLDSYYSNQPQHFGDGTRLSIL.

The chain's CDR3 is CSVPGRSSGATDTQYF. The CDR3 region has the DNA TGCAGCGTCCCTGGGAGGTCTAGCGGGGCCACAGATACGCAGTATTTT. V gene TRBV29-1 combines with J gene TRBJ2-3; the match to TRBD2 covers 9 bases. Germline V lookup: CDR1 SQVTM, CDR2 ANQGSEA. The CDR3 is 16 residues long. The V gene end was trimmed by 6 bases and the J gene end by 2 bases; junction bases not matched to a gene: 12.

CDR3: CASSLSLIYNEQFF. The DNA for the CDR3 is TGTGCCAGCAGTTTAAGTCTAATCTACAATGAGCAGTTCTTC. The gene calls are TRBV27 and TRBJ2-1, with unresolved D. V was cut by 2 bases and J by 3 bases, with 8 bases left in between. CDR3 length: 14 amino acids. The germline gives CDR1 MNHEY, CDR2 SMNVEV (reference sequence).

The chain links TRBV28 to TRBJ2-7; 7 nucleotides align to TRBD2. The ends lost 5 bases at V and 5 bases at J; junction bases unmatched: 6. The CDR3 extends over 13 amino acids. Germline CDR1 and CDR2: MDHEN and SYDVKM. This CDR3 is CASSQSGGDEQYF. The CDR3 nucleotides are TGTGCCAGCAGTCAATCTGGGGGGGACGAGCAGTACTTC. Full variable domain (remainder filled in from reference TRBV28 and TRBJ2-7): DVKVTQSSRYLVKRTGEKVFLECVQDMDHENMFWYRQDPGLGLRLIYFSYDVKMKEKGDIPEGYSVSREKKERFSLILESASTNQTSMYLCASSQSGGDEQYFGPGTRLTVT.

The V and J genes are TRBV27 and TRBJ2-7; 8 nucleotides line up with TRBD1. Germline loops: CDR1 MNHEY, CDR2 SMNVEV (reference sequence). After removal of 6 bases from V and 4 bases from J, the junction contained 5 bases not matched to a gene. The CDR3 length is 13 residues. This chain's CDR3 is CASRRQGKYEQYF. CDR3 DNA: TGTGCCAGCAGACGACAGGGGAAGTACGAGCAGTACTTC.

This chain joins TRBV7-2 and TRBJ2-7; D ambiguous. Germline lookup yields CDR1 SGHTA and CDR2 FQGNSA. The CDR3 is made up of 13 amino acids. Trimming took off 1 base at V and 4 bases at J, with 8 bases between the two ends. CDR3 nucleotide sequence: TGTGCCAGCAGCTTAGTTTTTAGGTACGAGCAGTACTTC. Protein product: CASSLVFRYEQYF.

V is TRBV11-1 and J is TRBJ2-5; maybe TRBD2 (6 bases). The ends were cut back, 5 bases at V and 9 bases at J, with 13 bases in the middle. Germline CDR1 is SGHAT and CDR2 is FQDESV (reference sequence). The CDR3 loop spans 12 amino acids. The CDR3 region is CASSLGGRAQYF. CDR3 DNA: TGTGCCAGCAGCCTAGGAGGGCGGGCCCAGTACTTC.

This rearrangement joins TRBV2 to TRBJ1-1; no clear D gene. Deletions cut 4 bases from V and 0 bases from J, with 6 bases between. Germline-derived CDR1 and CDR2 are SNHLY and FYNNEI. The CDR3 runs to 13 residues. This chain's CDR3 is CASSVVVNTEAFF. In DNA, the CDR3 is TGTGCCAGCAGTGTAGTGGTGAACACTGAAGCTTTCTTT.

V and J are TRBV7-9 and TRBJ2-7; tentatively, D is TRBD2 (5 bases). Germline V gives CDR1 SEHNR, CDR2 FQNEAQ (reference sequence). This CDR3 is built from 15 residues. V lost 10 bases to trimming and J lost 2 bases, with 21 bases between them. The CDR3 DNA follows: TGTGCCACCACCCCGGACGAGGGAGTTACCTACGAGCAGTACTTC. Amino acid sequence: CATTPDEGVTYEQYF.

The chain uses TRBV28 and TRBJ2-1; TRBD2 aligns across 11 bases. The CDR3 consists of 14 residues. Per the germline V gene, CDR1 is MDHEN and CDR2 is SYDVKM. The trim removed 5 bases at V and 3 bases at J, leaving 0 bases unmatched. DNA for the CDR3: TGTGCCAGCAGTACTAGCGGGAGCTACAATGAGCAGTTCTTC. Its protein product is CASSTSGSYNEQFF.

This chain links TRBV7-9 with TRBJ2-7; 10 bases map to TRBD1. Germline CDR1 is SEHNR and CDR2 is FQNEAQ (reference sequence). The CDR3 runs 15 residues. Trimming cost V 1 base and J 4 bases; bases outside gene matches: 4. DNA of the CDR3: TGTGCCAGCAGCTTAGACAGACAGGGGGCGTACGAGCAGTACTTC. This gives the protein CASSLDRQGAYEQYF.

The chain combines TRBV28 with TRBJ2-7, with D hard to call. The CDR3 has 16 residues. CDR1 is MDHEN, CDR2 SYDVKM, per germline. V dropped 5 bases and J dropped 0 bases, with 17 bases sitting between them. CDR3 bases: TGTGCCAGCAGTCTGGATGAGGCCTCCCTCTCCTACGAGCAGTACTTC. This translates into CASSLDEASLSYEQYF.

This chain connects TRBV11-3 to TRBJ2-3; 9 nucleotides line up with TRBD2. The V gene end was trimmed by 5 bases and the J gene end by 4 bases; junction bases not matched to a gene: 10. The V gene's germline CDR1 is SGHNT and CDR2 YENEEA. The length of the CDR3 is 16 residues. The CDR3 bases are TGTGCCAGCAGCCTAGGAGGGGCGGGAGGGCCAGATACGCAGTATTTT. The encoded protein is CASSLGGAGGPDTQYF. Using reference TRBV11-3 and TRBJ2-3 for the parts outside the CDR3, the full variable domain is EAGVVQSPRYKIIEKKQPVAFWCNPISGHNTLYWYLQNLGQGPELLIRYENEEAVDDSQLPKDRFSAERLKGVDSTLKIQPAELGDSAVYLCASSLGGAGGPDTQYFGPGTRLTVL.

The chain is built from TRBV30 and TRBJ2-6; D unclear. Trimming shortened V by 0 bases and J by 3 bases, and 9 bases separated the two germline ends. CDR3 length: 15 residues. Germline V gene lookup returns CDR1 GTSNPN and CDR2 SVGIG (reference sequence). The CDR3 spells CAWSVPSDGANVLTF. In DNA, the CDR3 is TGTGCCTGGAGTGTACCCTCGGATGGGGCCAACGTCCTGACTTTC.

This chain links TRBV9 with TRBJ1-2; D perhaps matches TRBD1 (5 bases). The V and J ends lost 2 bases and 8 bases respectively, with 19 bases between them. The CDR3 is 15 amino acids. Per germline, CDR1 SGDLS and CDR2 YYNGEE. The CDR3 spells CASSVDSQRARGYTF. CDR3 DNA sequence: TGTGCCAGCAGCGTCGACAGCCAGCGTGCTCGAGGCTACACCTTC.

The V and J genes are TRBV19 and TRBJ1-5; perhaps TRBD1 as D (6 bases). The CDR3 is made up of 17 amino acids. CDR1 is LNHDA and CDR2 is SQIVND in the germline V gene (reference sequence). Trimming shortened V by 7 bases and J by 0 bases, and 19 bases separated the two germline ends. In nucleotides, the CDR3 is TGTGCCAGTACTTCGACAGGAGGGCGATATAGCAATCAGCCCCAGCATTTT. Amino acid sequence: CASTSTGGRYSNQPQHF.

The V call is TRBV6-6, the J call TRBJ1-1, with 10 bases matching TRBD1. Germline trimming cut 6 bases from V and 6 bases from J; bases unmatched to any gene: 7. CDR3 length: 14 amino acids. CDR1 MNHNY and CDR2 SVGAGI come from the germline V gene (reference sequence). The CDR3 region has the DNA TGTGCCAGCAGACACCGGGACAGGGGCGCTGAAGCTTTCTTT. This encodes CASRHRDRGAEAFF.

The chain joins TRBV6-4 to TRBJ2-3; TRBD2 aligns across 7 bases. The CDR3 totals 17 residues. The germline V gene has CDR1 MRHNA and CDR2 SNTAGT. V shed 10 bases and J 2 bases; nucleotides not matched to a gene: 18. The CDR3 nucleotides read TGTGCCACAGGAGATCCCACCGGGACTACTATCACAGATACGCAGTATTTT. This codes for CATGDPTGTTITDTQYF.

The V call is TRBV28, the J call TRBJ1-2; 10 bases map to TRBD1. The length of the CDR3 is 16 residues. Trimming at V came to 5 bases and at J to 3 bases, leaving 9 bases not matched to a gene. Germline loops: CDR1 MDHEN, CDR2 SYDVKM. This CDR3 reads CASSGPGQGKYYGYTF. CDR3 in DNA: TGTGCCAGCAGTGGACCGGGACAGGGGAAATACTATGGCTACACCTTC.

This chain's CDR3 is CASSVAPTPLGEQFF. In nucleotides, the CDR3 is TGTGCCAGCAGCGTAGCTCCGACCCCCCTAGGGGAGCAGTTCTTC. J is TRBJ2-1 and V is TRBV9; D not resolved. Trimming took off 0 bases at V and 10 bases at J, with 17 bases between the two ends. This CDR3 comprises 15 residues. Per germline, CDR1 SGDLS and CDR2 YYNGEE.

The gene calls are TRBV29-1 and TRBJ2-2; D is undetermined. V lost 7 bases and J lost 3, with 9 bases in between. The germline V gene encodes CDR1 SQVTM and CDR2 ANQGSEA. The CDR3 covers 12 residues. Here the CDR3 DNA reads TGCAGCGGTTCAAAGGACACCGGGGAGCTGTTTTTT. It specifies CSGSKDTGELFF.

J is TRBJ1-1 and V is TRBV5-5, with D possibly being TRBD1 (6 bases). Germline CDR1 and CDR2: SGHKS and YYEKEE (reference sequence). V was shortened by 1 base and J by 5 bases, with 15 bases between the two germline ends. The CDR3 length is 15 residues. CDR3: CASSLTGHWGTEAFF. The CDR3 region has the DNA TGTGCCAGCAGCTTGACGGGACACTGGGGAACTGAAGCTTTCTTT.

This chain links TRBV5-4 with TRBJ1-2; 9 bases fit TRBD1. The CDR3 is 14 amino acids. The V gene's germline CDR1 is SGHNT and CDR2 YYREEE (reference sequence). Trimming took 4 bases from V and 3 from J; bases not matched to a gene: 4. CDR3 sequence reads: CASSADRGDYGYTF. The DNA of the CDR3 is TGTGCCAGCAGCGCCGACAGGGGGGACTATGGCTACACCTTC.